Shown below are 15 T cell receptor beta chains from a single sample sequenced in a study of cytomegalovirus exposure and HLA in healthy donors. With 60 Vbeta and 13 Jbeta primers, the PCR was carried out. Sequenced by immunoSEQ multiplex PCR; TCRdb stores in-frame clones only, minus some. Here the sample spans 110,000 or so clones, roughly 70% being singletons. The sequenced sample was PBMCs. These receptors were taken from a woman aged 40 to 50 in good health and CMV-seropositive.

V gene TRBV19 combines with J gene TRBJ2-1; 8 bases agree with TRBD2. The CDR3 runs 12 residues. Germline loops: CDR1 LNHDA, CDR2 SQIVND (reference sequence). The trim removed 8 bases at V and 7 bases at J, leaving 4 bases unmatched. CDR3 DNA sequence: TGTGCCAGTGGATTAGCGGGGAATGAGCAGTTCTTC. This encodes CASGLAGNEQFF. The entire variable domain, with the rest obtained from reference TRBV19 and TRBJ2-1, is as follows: DGGITQSPKYLFRKEGQNVTLSCEQNLNHDAMYWYRQDPGQGLRLIYYSQIVNDFQKGDIAEGYSVSREKKESFPLTVTSAQKNPTAFYLCASGLAGNEQFFGPGTRLTVL.

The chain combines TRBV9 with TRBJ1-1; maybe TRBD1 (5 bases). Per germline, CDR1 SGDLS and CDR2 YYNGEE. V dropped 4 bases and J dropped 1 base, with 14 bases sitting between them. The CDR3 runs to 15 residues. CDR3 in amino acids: CASSPRLGGNTEAFF. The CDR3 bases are TGTGCCAGCAGCCCCCGACTGGGGGGGAACACTGAAGCTTTCTTT.

CDR3 sequence (DNA): TGTGCCAGCAGCGTAGTCCCCGGGGGGGCCGGGGAGCTGTTTTTT. Protein: CASSVVPGGAGELFF. This chain links TRBV9 with TRBJ2-2, with TRBD2 matching 8 bases. With V trimmed by 0 bases and J by 6 bases, 4 bases remained unmatched. In germline, CDR1 is SGDLS, CDR2 YYNGEE. The CDR3 has 15 amino acids.

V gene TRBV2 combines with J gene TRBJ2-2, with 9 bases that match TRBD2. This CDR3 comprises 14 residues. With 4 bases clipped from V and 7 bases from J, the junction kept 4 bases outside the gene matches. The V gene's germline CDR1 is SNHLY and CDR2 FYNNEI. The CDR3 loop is CASSVIAGDGELFF. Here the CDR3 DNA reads TGTGCCAGCAGTGTAATAGCGGGGGACGGGGAGCTGTTTTTT.

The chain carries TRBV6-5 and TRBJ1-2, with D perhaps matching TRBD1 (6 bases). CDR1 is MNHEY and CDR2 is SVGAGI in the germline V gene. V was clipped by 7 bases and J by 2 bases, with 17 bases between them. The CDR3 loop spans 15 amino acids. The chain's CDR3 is CASTEGGRSNYGYTF. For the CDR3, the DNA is TGTGCCAGCACCGAAGGGGGACGATCAAACTATGGCTACACCTTC.

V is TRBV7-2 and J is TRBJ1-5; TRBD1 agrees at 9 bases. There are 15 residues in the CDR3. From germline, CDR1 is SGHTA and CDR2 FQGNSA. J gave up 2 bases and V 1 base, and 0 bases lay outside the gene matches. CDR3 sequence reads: CASSLDRGRNQPQHF. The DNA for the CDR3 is TGTGCCAGCAGCTTAGACAGGGGGCGCAATCAGCCCCAGCATTTT.

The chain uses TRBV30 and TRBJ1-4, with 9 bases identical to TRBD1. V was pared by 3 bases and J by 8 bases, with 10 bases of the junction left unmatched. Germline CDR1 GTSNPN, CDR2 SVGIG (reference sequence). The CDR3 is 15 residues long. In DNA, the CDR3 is TGTGCCTGGAGAGCCCCCGGGACAGGGAACGAAAAACTGTTTTTT. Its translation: CAWRAPGTGNEKLFF.

DNA of the CDR3: TGCGCCAGCAGCTTGAGTAGTATAGGGCAGGGGCTCAGAAGGGTAGAGACCCAGTACTTC. Its translation is CASSLSSIGQGLRRVETQYF. This rearrangement joins TRBV5-1 to TRBJ2-5, with D maybe TRBD1 (6 bases). Trimming cost V 1 base and J 4 bases, with 29 bases left between them. This CDR3 has 20 residues. From germline, CDR1 is SGHRS and CDR2 YFSETQ.

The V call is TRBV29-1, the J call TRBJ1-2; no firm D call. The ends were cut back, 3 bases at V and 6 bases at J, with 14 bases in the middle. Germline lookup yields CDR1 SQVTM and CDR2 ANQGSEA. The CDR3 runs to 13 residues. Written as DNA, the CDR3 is TGCAGCGTTGATATGCGCCCCCTGGATGGCTACACCTTC. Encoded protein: CSVDMRPLDGYTF.

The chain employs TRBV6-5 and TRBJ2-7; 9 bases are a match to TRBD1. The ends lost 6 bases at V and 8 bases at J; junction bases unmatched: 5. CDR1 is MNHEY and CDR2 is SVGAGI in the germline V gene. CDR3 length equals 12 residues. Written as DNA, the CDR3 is TGTGCCAGCAGGGGACAGGGAGGCAAGCAGTACTTC. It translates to CASRGQGGKQYF.

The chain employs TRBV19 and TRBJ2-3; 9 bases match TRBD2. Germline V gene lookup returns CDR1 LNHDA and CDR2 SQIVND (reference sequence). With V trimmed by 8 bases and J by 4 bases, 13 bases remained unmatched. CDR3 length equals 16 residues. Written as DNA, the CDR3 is TGTGCCAGTTCCCCAGCGGTGGCGGGGGGGCCAGATACGCAGTATTTT. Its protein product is CASSPAVAGGPDTQYF.

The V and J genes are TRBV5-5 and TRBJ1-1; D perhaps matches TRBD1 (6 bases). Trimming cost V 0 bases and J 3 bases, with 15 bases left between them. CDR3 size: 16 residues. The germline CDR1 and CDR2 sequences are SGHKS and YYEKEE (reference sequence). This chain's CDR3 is CASSLGGGSSHTEAFF. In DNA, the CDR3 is TGTGCCAGCAGCTTGGGGGGGGGCAGCAGCCACACTGAAGCTTTCTTT.

CDR3 region: CASSPTGYGYTF. The CDR3 DNA follows: TGTGCCAGCAGCCCGACAGGGTATGGCTACACCTTC. The chain carries TRBV5-6 and TRBJ1-2; 7 bases agree with TRBD1. CDR3 length equals 12 residues. In germline, CDR1 is SGHDT, CDR2 YYEEEE. The J segment lost 5 bases and the V segment lost 4 bases, leaving 2 bases of the junction unmatched. The full variable domain, in which reference TRBV5-6 and TRBJ1-2 provide the parts outside the CDR3, is DAGVTQSPTHLIKTRGQQVTLRCSPKSGHDTVSWYQQALGQGPQFIFQYYEEEERQRGNFPDRFSGHQFPNYSSELNVNALLLGDSALYLCASSPTGYGYTFGSGTRLTVV.

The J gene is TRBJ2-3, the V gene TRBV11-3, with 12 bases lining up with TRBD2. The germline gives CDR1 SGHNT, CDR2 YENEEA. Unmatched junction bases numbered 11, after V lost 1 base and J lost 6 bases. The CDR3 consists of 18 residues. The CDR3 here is CASSLGASGGAYSDTQYF. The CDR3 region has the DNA TGTGCCAGCAGCTTAGGGGCTAGCGGGGGGGCTTATTCGGATACGCAGTATTTT.

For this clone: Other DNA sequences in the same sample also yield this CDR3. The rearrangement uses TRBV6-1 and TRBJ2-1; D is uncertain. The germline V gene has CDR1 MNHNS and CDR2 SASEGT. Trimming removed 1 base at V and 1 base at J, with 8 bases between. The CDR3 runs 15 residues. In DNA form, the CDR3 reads TGTGCCAGCAGTGAAGGCGGCCGGTCCTACAATGAGCAGTTCTTC. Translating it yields CASSEGGRSYNEQFF.